Only a few counts were recorded for the clone carrying this T cell receptor (beta chain). The data belong to a study of T cells in Graves' hyperthyroidism and ophthalmopathy. Amplification of TCR beta CDR3 regions used RNA as the template. First-round RT-PCR of the TCR CDR3 relied on the HTBI primer set. Each CDR3 protein gets one entry after TCRdb re-called the multiplex PCR reads with MiXCR. The repertoire holds around 690,000 distinct CDR3 sequences, roughly 17% seen once, with about 16% in the top ten. CDR1 SGDLS and CDR2 YYNGEE come from the germline V gene. The CDR3 loop spans 14 amino acids. Between the trimmed V and J ends, which lost 10 bases and 5 bases, there was a span of 22 bases.

This TCR was sampled from a man in his fifties or sixties with Graves' hyperthyroidism. The sample consisted of blood. V gene TRBV9 combines with J gene TRBJ2-7; D perhaps matches TRBD2 (5 bases). CDR3 amino acids: CARTGSVGENEQYF. CDR3 coding DNA: TGTGCCCGGACGGGTAGTGTGGGAGAGAACGAGCAGTACTTC. The whole variable domain, remainder taken from reference TRBV9 and TRBJ2-7, is DSGVTQTPKHLITATGQRVTLRCSPRSGDLSVYWYQQSLDQGLQFLIQYYNGEERAKGNILERFSAQQFPDLHSELNLSSLELGDSALYFCARTGSVGENEQYFGPGTRLTVT.